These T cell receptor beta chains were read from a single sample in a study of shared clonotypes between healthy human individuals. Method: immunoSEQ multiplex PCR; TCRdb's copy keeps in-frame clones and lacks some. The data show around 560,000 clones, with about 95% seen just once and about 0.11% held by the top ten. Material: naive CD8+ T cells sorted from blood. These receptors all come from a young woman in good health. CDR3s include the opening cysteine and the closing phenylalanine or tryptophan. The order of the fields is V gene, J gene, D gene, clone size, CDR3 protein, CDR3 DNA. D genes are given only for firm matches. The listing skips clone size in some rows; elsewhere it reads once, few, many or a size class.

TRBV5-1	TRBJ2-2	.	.	CASSLGKKSTWRAGELFF	TGCGCCAGCAGCTTGGGTAAAAAAAGCACTTGGCGCGCCGGGGAGCTGTTTTTT
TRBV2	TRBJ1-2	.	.	CASSEVGYGYTF	TGTGCCAGCAGTGAAGTCGGGTATGGCTACACCTTC
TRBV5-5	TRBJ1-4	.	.	CASSWQGMPNEKLFF	TGTGCCAGCAGCTGGCAGGGTATGCCTAATGAAAAACTGTTTTTT
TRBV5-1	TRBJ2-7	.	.	CASSLFAGTYEQYF	TGCGCCAGCAGTTTGTTTGCGGGCACCTACGAGCAGTACTTC
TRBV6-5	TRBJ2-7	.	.	CASSYSSTGSGYEQYF	TGTGCCAGCAGTTACTCGAGTACCGGGAGTGGGTACGAGCAGTACTTC
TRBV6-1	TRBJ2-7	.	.	CAGESRPTYEQYF	TGTGCCGGCGAAAGCCGCCCAACCTACGAGCAGTACTTC
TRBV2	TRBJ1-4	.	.	CASIGHEKLFF	TGTGCCAGCATCGGGCACGAAAAACTGTTTTTT
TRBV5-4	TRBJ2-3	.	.	CASSLGLDTQYF	TGTGCCAGCAGCTTGGGCTTAGATACGCAGTATTTT
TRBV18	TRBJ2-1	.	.	CASSPAGTGSYNEQFF	TGTGCCAGCTCACCAGCCGGGACGGGCTCCTACAATGAGCAGTTCTTC
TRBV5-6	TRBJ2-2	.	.	CASSLFGKDTGELFF	TGTGCCAGCAGCTTGTTCGGGAAAGACACCGGGGAGCTGTTTTTT
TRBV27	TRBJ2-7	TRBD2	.	CASSLGGSPLYEQYF	TGTGCCAGCAGTTTAGGCGGGAGTCCCCTCTACGAGCAGTACTTC
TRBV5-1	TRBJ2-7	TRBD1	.	CASSPQGSEQYF	TGCGCCAGCAGCCCACAGGGGAGCGAGCAGTACTTC
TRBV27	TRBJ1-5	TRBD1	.	CASSLGTDNQPQHF	TGTGCCAGCAGTTTGGGGACAGACAATCAGCCCCAGCATTTT
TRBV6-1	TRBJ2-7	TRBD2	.	CATHMEWREFYEQYF	TGTGCCACCCATATGGAGTGGCGGGAGTTCTACGAGCAGTACTTC
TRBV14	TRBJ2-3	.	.	CASSQDGEWASPDTQYF	TGTGCCAGCAGCCAAGACGGGGAGTGGGCTTCCCCAGATACGCAGTATTTT
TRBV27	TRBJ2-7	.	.	CASSPTRGDRKYYEQYF	TGTGCCAGCAGTCCCACGCGGGGCGACCGTAAGTACTACGAGCAGTACTTC
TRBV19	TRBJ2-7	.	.	CASSLSGGEQYF	TGTGCCAGTAGTCTGTCTGGGGGCGAGCAGTACTTC
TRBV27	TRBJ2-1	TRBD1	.	CASSTGTEAYNEQFF	TGTGCCAGTTCGACCGGGACAGAAGCCTACAATGAGCAGTTCTTC
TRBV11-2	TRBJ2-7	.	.	CASSLEAGSPTYEQYF	TGTGCCAGCAGCTTAGAAGCGGGCAGCCCCACCTACGAGCAGTACTTC
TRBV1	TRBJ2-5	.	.	CTSSQGPLAGPTSETQYF	TGCACCAGCAGCCAAGGCCCACTAGCGGGACCGACTTCTGAGACCCAGTACTTC
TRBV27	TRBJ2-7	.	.	CASSLGVPTYEQYF	TGTGCCAGCAGTTTAGGGGTTCCCACCTACGAGCAGTACTTC
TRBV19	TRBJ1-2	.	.	CASSLRENYGYTF	TGTGCCAGTAGTTTAAGGGAGAACTATGGCTACACCTTC
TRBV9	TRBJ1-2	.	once	CASSVDGLDGYTF	TGTGCCAGCAGCGTAGATGGGCTTGATGGCTACACCTTC
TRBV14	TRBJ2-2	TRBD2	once	CASSQLAGSAGELFF	TGTGCCAGCAGCCAACTAGCGGGATCCGCCGGGGAGCTGTTTTTT
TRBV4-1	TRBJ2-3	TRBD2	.	CASSQTSGGTDTQYF	TGCGCCAGCAGCCAAACTAGCGGGGGCACAGATACGCAGTATTTT
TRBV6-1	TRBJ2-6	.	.	CASSELPGANVLTF	TGTGCCAGCAGTGAACTCCCTGGGGCCAACGTCCTGACTTTC
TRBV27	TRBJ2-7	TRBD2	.	CASSYRTSGRQGEQYF	TGTGCCAGCAGTTACAGGACTAGCGGGAGGCAAGGAGAGCAGTACTTC
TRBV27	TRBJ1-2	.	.	CASSSLSDLGNYGYTF	TGTGCCAGCAGTTCCCTGTCGGATCTTGGGAACTATGGCTACACCTTC
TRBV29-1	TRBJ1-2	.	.	CSVEGLPLPHNYGYTF	TGCAGCGTTGAAGGGTTACCCCTACCCCATAACTATGGCTACACCTTC